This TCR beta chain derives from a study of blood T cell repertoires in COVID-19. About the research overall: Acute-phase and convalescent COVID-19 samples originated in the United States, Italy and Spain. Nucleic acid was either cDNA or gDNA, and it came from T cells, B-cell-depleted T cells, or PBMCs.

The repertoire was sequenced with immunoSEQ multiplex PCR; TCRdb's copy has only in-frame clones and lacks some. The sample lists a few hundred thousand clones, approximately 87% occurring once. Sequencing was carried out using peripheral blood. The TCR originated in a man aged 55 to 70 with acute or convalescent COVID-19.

CDR3 DNA: TGTGCCAGCACATTCTCTCGACTAGAGCAGTTCTTC. Encoded protein: CASTFSRLEQFF. The chain combines TRBV2 with TRBJ2-1; a weak D match, TRBD2 (5 bases). V dropped 7 bases and J dropped 10 bases, with 14 bases sitting between them. The CDR3 consists of 12 residues. Germline V gene data show CDR1 as SNHLY and CDR2 as FYNNEI.